The present entry profiles one T cell receptor beta chain with its context. Its antigen specificity is not known. Base qualities are not recorded, but no much larger clone differs from it by a single base. Peripheral blood CD8+ and CD4+ T cells from healthy donors, Susac syndrome patients and multiple sclerosis patients were profiled by high-throughput TCR beta sequencing. The multiple sclerosis controls were treatment-naive patients whose relapsing-remitting disease, either stable or active, fulfilled the revised McDonald criteria. Bulk CD8+ and CD4+ T cells were purified magnetically by negative isolation, whereas CD8+ TEMRA cells were enriched by FACS. Blood was collected in EDTA tubes and processed within 24 hours, with PBMCs isolated through density gradient centrifugation. PBMCs destined for TCR sequencing were cryopreserved in liquid nitrogen and later thawed in a 37 °C water bath. A purity of at least 90% was achieved for sorted or isolated CD4+, CD8+ and CD8+ TEMRA cells.

The data are from a study of CD8 T cells in Susac syndrome (dated by TCRdb to about 2019). About the investigation overall: The study used repertoire sequencing to test whether antigen drove CD8+ T cell activation and differentiation in Susac syndrome. The study compared CD8+ T cell repertoire clonality among 12 healthy donors, around 14 Susac syndrome patients and about 16 multiple sclerosis patients. The research as a whole found: The number of individuals in the TCR sequencing and HLA analysis was recognized as being relatively small.

The germline V gene yields SQVTM for CDR1 and ANQGSEA for CDR2. The CDR3 contains 17 residues, cysteine and phenylalanine counted. CDR3 DNA is the only sequence kept; it has 51 bases, read in frame from the first base. Here V drops 6 bases and J drops 2 bases, and the junction holds 16 bases not matched to any gene. RNA was extracted using the RNeasy kit, and roughly 0.5 to 1 ug of the RNA was reverse transcribed with random hexamers. TCR beta CDR3 regions were amplified with the immunoSEQ multiplex PCR assay covering 54 Vbeta and 13 Jbeta segments. To correct PCR amplification bias, a synthetic template baseline was used for both primer optimization and computational correction. Regarding the original processing steps: Only productive sequences were kept, with reads annotated to V, D and J genes according to IMGT and analyzed in immunoSEQ Analyzer. Clonality was computed as one minus Shannon entropy normalized by log2 of the number of productive unique sequences. For each patient and control, public and private clones were evaluated within the 100 most prevalent clones. Clones were defined as Susac-specific if absent from the healthy and MS cohorts, from approximately 1,100 published viral clones and from other ImmuneACCESS disease sequences. Using fastp trimming at Q25 and MiXCR clonotype assembly, TCRdb reanalyzed the public sequencing data and kept in-frame beta chains. Each entry is one CDR3 protein sequence, shown with its most common DNA and genes. Here the V and J calls rest on TCRdb's processing, not on the authors' analysis. This sample lists roughly 67,000 distinct CDR3 sequences; 85% to 95% were detected once. The leading ten clones occupy about 0.38% of the sample.

The sequence derives from a human donor with multiple sclerosis. The source material was CD8+ T cells from PBMCs. The chain is assembled from TRBV29-1 and TRBJ2-1, with 7 bases aligning to TRBD2. The sequenced DNA is TGCAGCGTAGAGGGGTCTCTAACTGCGGGGGCCTACAATGAGCAGTTCTTC. This sequence encodes CSVEGSLTAGAYNEQFF.